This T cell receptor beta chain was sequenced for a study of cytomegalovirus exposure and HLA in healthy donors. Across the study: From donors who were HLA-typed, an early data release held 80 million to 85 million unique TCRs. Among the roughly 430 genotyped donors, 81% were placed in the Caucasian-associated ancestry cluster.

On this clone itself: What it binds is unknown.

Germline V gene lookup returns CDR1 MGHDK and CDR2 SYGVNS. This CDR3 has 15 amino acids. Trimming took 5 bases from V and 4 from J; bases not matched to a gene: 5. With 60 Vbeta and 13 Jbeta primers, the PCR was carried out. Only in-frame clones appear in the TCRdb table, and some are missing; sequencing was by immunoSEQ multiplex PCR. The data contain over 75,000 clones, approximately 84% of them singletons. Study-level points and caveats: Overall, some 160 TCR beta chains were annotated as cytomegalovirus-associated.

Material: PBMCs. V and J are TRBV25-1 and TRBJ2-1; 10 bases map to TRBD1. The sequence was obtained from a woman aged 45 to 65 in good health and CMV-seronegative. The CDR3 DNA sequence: TGTGCCAGCAGTCTCAGGACAGGGGGGTACAATGAGCAGTTCTTC. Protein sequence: CASSLRTGGYNEQFF.